This passage covers 7 T cell receptor beta chains from one sample sequenced in a study of blood T cell repertoires in COVID-19. Method: immunoSEQ multiplex PCR; TCRdb's copy keeps in-frame clones and lacks some. In the table there are fewer than 150,000 clones, approximately 85% of which are singletons. Sequenced sample: peripheral blood. The receptors were gathered from a man aged 50-59 years with acute or convalescent COVID-19.

This chain uses TRBV3-1 (or the pseudogene TRBV3-2) with TRBJ2-3; 14 bases fit TRBD2. The V and J ends lost 3 bases and 8 bases, in that order; junction bases with no gene match: 7. Per germline, CDR1 LGHDT and CDR2 YNNKEL (reference sequence). The CDR3 consists of 16 residues. CDR3 sequence (DNA): TGTGCCAGCAGCCATGCGGGACTAGCGGGAGAAGGTACGCAGTATTTT. Its protein is CASSHAGLAGEGTQYF.

The chain uses TRBV7-3 and TRBJ2-7, with 7 bases identical to TRBD2. Unmatched junction bases numbered 7, after V lost 6 bases and J lost 5 bases. The CDR3 consists of 13 residues. In germline, CDR1 is SGHTA, CDR2 FQGTGA. The CDR3 region is CASSLSGNHEQYF. The DNA for the CDR3 is TGTGCCAGCAGTCTCAGCGGGAACCACGAGCAGTACTTC.

V gene TRBV29-1 combines with J gene TRBJ1-2, with 8 bases lining up with TRBD1. Germline V gene sequence: CDR1 SQVTM, CDR2 ANQGSEA. The CDR3 contains 12 residues. V lost 3 bases to trimming and J lost 7 bases; unmatched junction nucleotides: 4. The CDR3 is CSVDTTGAGYTF. DNA of the CDR3: TGCAGCGTTGATACGACAGGGGCTGGCTACACCTTC.

V and J are TRBV5-1 and TRBJ2-2; TRBD1 agrees at 9 bases. CDR3 length: 16 amino acids. J was trimmed by 5 bases and V by 4 bases; bases with no gene match: 9. Germline V gene lookup returns CDR1 SGHRS and CDR2 YFSETQ. Here the CDR3 reads CASSRTGGAGTGELFF. The DNA for the CDR3 is TGCGCCAGCAGCAGAACAGGGGGCGCGGGGACCGGGGAGCTGTTTTTT.

The chain combines TRBV12-1 with TRBJ1-5; TRBD1, as called in the table, went unchecked against the DNA. TRBV12-1 is reported as a pseudogene. The CDR3 covers 16 residues. The CDR3, as DNA: TGTGCCAGCAGCTTCGACAGGGAGGATGGCAATCAGCCCCAGCATTTT. This translates into CASSFDREDGNQPQHF.

This rearrangement joins TRBV2 to TRBJ1-6, with 8 bases fitting TRBD1. There are 15 residues in the CDR3. The V segment lost 6 bases and the J segment 10 bases; nucleotides outside the gene matches: 11. Germline-derived CDR1 and CDR2 are SNHLY and FYNNEI. CDR3 coding DNA: TGTGCCAGCAGCCCCTTGACAGGGGAGTACTCACCCCTCCACTTT. It is translated as CASSPLTGEYSPLHF.

The chain combines TRBV25-1 with TRBJ2-7; D gene uncertain. Trimming stripped 3 bases from V and 6 bases from J, with 12 bases between. The CDR3 has 13 amino acids. Germline V gene data show CDR1 as MGHDK and CDR2 as SYGVNS. CDR3 nucleotide sequence: TGTGCCAGCAGTGACCCCGGTCGTAGCGAGCAGTACTTC. Amino acid sequence: CASSDPGRSEQYF.